One sample yielded the 7 T cell receptor beta chains listed below, sequenced in a study of T cells in Graves' hyperthyroidism and ophthalmopathy. From RNA transcripts, TCR beta CDR3 regions were amplified. HTBI primers were the set used in a first-round RT-PCR of the TCR CDR3. TCRdb recomputed calls from the multiplex PCR reads with MiXCR, one row per CDR3 protein. The sample holds about 690,000 distinct CDR3 sequences, around a sixth seen once. The material sequenced was blood. The receptor source for this set is a man aged 45-65 years with Graves' hyperthyroidism.

This clonotype was counted ten times or more. The rearrangement links TRBV27 to TRBJ2-7, with D possibly TRBD2 on 6 matching bases. The CDR3 is made up of 13 amino acids. Germline V CDR1 and CDR2: MNHEY, SMNVEV (reference sequence). The V end lost 6 bases, the J end lost 3 bases, and 12 bases lay between the germline ends. The CDR3 DNA sequence: TGTGCCAGCAGCGACCTGGGAGGCTACGAGCAGTACTTC. This gives the protein CASSDLGGYEQYF.

In this sample, this clonotype turned up many times. The chain couples TRBV12-3 or TRBV12-4 to TRBJ2-7; D might be TRBD2 (7 bases). The CDR3 contains 14 residues. The germline V and J ends were trimmed by 6 bases and 6 bases, with 18 bases remaining between them. Here the CDR3 DNA reads TGTGCCAGCAGCCCCGGAGGGGGGGTGGTCGAGCAGTACTTC. Translated: CASSPGGGVVEQYF.

This sequence joins TRBV7-8 and TRBJ1-2, with TRBD1 as a possible D gene (6 bases). The CDR3 runs 17 residues. Trimming took off 2 bases at V and 7 bases at J, with 23 bases between the two ends. CDR1 is SGHVS and CDR2 is FQNEAQ in the germline V gene. The CDR3 protein is CASSLQKGIGGLAGYTF. CDR3 DNA sequence: TGTGCCAGCAGCTTACAGAAGGGGATTGGGGGGCTCGCTGGCTACACCTTC.

This clonotype came up many times. The chain carries TRBV11-2 and TRBJ2-3, with 7 bases fitting TRBD1. Germline loops: CDR1 SGHAT, CDR2 FQNNGV. V trimming: 4 bases; J trimming: 2 bases; junction bases outside the gene matches: 6. The CDR3 spans 15 residues. The CDR3 coding sequence is TGTGCCAGCAGCTACGGACAGGAAGACACAGATACGCAGTATTTT. As protein: CASSYGQEDTDTQYF. Filled out from reference TRBV11-2 and TRBJ2-3, the complete variable domain reads EAGVAQSPRYKIIEKRQSVAFWCNPISGHATLYWYQQILGQGPKLLIQFQNNGVVDDSQLPKDRFSAERLKGVDSTLKIQPAKLEDSAVYLCASSYGQEDTDTQYFGPGTRLTVL.

This clonotype was observed a handful of times. This rearrangement joins TRBV5-1 to TRBJ2-7; D assignment may be TRBD1 or TRBD2 (5 bases each). CDR1 is SGHRS and CDR2 is YFSETQ in the germline V gene. V shed 7 bases and J shed 1 base, with 12 bases lying between them. This CDR3 has 13 residues. CDR3 nucleotide sequence: TGCGCCAGCTTGAGGGACGGGTCCTACGAGCAGTACTTC. This translates into CASLRDGSYEQYF.

The table lists this clonotype with many counts. The J gene is TRBJ2-5, the V gene TRBV19; D unresolved. The germline gives CDR1 LNHDA, CDR2 SQIVND (reference sequence). The V end was cut by 0 bases, the J end by 2 bases, with 4 bases between. This CDR3 is 13 amino acids long. The CDR3 DNA reads TGTGCCAGTAGTATAGAGCGGCAAGAGACCCAGTACTTC. This sequence encodes CASSIERQETQYF. Supplemented by reference TRBV19 and TRBJ2-5, the full variable domain reads DGGITQSPKYLFRKEGQNVTLSCEQNLNHDAMYWYRQDPGQGLRLIYYSQIVNDFQKGDIAEGYSVSREKKESFPLTVTSAQKNPTAFYLCASSIERQETQYFGPGTRLLVL.

This clonotype has ten or more counts. This chain links TRBV7-9 with TRBJ2-7, with D perhaps matching TRBD2 (6 bases). Germline lookup yields CDR1 SEHNR and CDR2 FQNEAQ (reference sequence). Trimming cost V 3 bases and J 2 bases, with 11 bases left between them. The CDR3 is made up of 14 amino acids. This chain's CDR3 is CASSLSGYAYEQYF. The DNA of the CDR3 is TGTGCCAGCAGCTTGAGCGGGTATGCCTACGAGCAGTACTTC.